Reported below is one TCR beta chain. Its recognized antigen is unknown. Base qualities are not at hand, and no much larger clone is one base apart. CDR3 length: 13 amino acids, cysteine to phenylalanine. The read is trimmed to its CDR3 DNA, 39 bases read in frame from base 1. The trim is 5 bases for V and 7 bases for J, with a gap of 14 bases between the germline ends. Via the germline V gene, CDR1 is SGHAT and CDR2 FQNNGV. Library method: the immunoSEQ multiplex PCR assay. For most patients, genomic DNA was isolated using the Qiagen DNeasy Blood and Tissue Kit and was shipped frozen to Adaptive Biotechnologies for TCR sequencing. For most patients, high-throughput TCR-beta CDR3 sequencing of genomic DNA was performed by Adaptive Biotechnologies. The study's processing was this. Adaptive's ImmunoSEQ software supplied the TCR sequencing data for 15 to 20 patients, while MiXCR and VDJtools were used to process a few other patients. CD4 versus CD8 sorting errors were corrected by removing sequences found in both subsets at a frequency ratio below 5:1. CDR3 nucleotide sequences shared by donor and recipient were removed because the origin of these sequences could not be assigned. At least 2-fold expansion over unstimulated cells and a minimum CFSE-low frequency of 0.002% (template counts) or 0.001% (read counts) were required for clones to be classified as alloreactive. Clones detected in sequenced pre-transplant spleen, lymph node, or MLR CFSE-low populations of the donor or recipient were defined as mappable. The cumulative frequency of alloreactive clones was calculated as a percentage of all sequences, weighted by copy number. The source is immuneACCESS, and TCRdb retained only in-frame sequences with V and J called. Part of the clones is not carried over; for the studies checked, unresolved V genes explain less than half of this, and the remainder is unexplained. V and J calls and clone size come straight from that table; D and trimming were deduced from the DNA. This sample has tens of thousands of clones in its table, and around 93% of those were observed once. Of the sample, around 0.38% is held by the ten largest clones.

The data are from a study of graft-versus-host responses after intestinal transplantation (dated by TCRdb to the early 2020s). Concerning the study at large: The transplants that recipients got were multivisceral, liver-intestinal, or isolated intestinal. Rather than going through the commercial service, samples from a few later patients were sequenced in-house on an Illumina MiSeq and processed with MiXCR. Donor T cell macrochimerism was defined as a peak of at least 4% donor T cells among recipient peripheral blood mononuclear cells. To identify alloreactive clones, pre-transplant mixed lymphocyte reaction products were sequenced and then compared with unstimulated pre-transplant donor and recipient T cells. After intestinal transplantation, graft-versus-host and host-versus-graft alloreactive T cell clones were followed in the graft, circulation and bone marrow using bulk TCR-beta CDR3 sequencing. The cohort enrolled 20 to 30 intestinal transplant recipients, one of whom was a retransplant, and a few patients without pretransplant specimens were excluded. Anti-thymocyte globulin induction was given to all recipients, followed by maintenance tacrolimus and steroids for approximately three years. The research as a whole found: The relatively low number and heterogeneity of intestinal transplant patients limited the conclusions. GvH clones turned up in recipient bone marrow, with some appearing earlier in ileal mucosa or blood, a pattern consistent with an intestinal mucosal origin. Peak levels of circulating GvH clones were associated with declines in HvG clones early after transplant. In the allografts of patients with donor T cell macrochimerism, GvH to HvG T cell clonal ratios were high.

The time point tag for this specimen amounts to: cells obtained before transplantation from donor or recipient. CD3+CD4+ and CD3+CD8+ populations were FACS-sorted from unstimulated pre-transplant donor and recipient cells taken from spleen or lymph nodes. Sequencing was performed on unstimulated CD4+ T cells sorted from spleen or lymph node cells, taken before transplant. The rearranged segments are TRBV11-2 and TRBJ1-2, with a tentative D gene TRBD1 over 6 matching bases. The TCR sequence derives from a human donor who was the organ donor for an intestinal transplant. The CDR3 loop reads CASSLDRTRGYTF. The sequence in DNA is TGTGCCAGCAGCCTCGACAGGACCCGTGGCTACACCTTC.